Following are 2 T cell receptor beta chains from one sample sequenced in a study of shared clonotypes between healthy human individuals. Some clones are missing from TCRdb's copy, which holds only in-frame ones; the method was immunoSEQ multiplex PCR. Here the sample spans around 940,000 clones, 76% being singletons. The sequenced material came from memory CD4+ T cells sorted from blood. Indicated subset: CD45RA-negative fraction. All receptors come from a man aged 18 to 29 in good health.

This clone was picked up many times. The CDR3 here is CASSLGQSNEQFF. The CDR3 DNA sequence: TGTGCCAGTAGTCTGGGACAAAGCAATGAGCAGTTCTTC. The chain couples TRBV19 to TRBJ2-1; maybe TRBD1 (6 bases). This CDR3 is 13 amino acids long. Germline assignment: CDR1 LNHDA and CDR2 SQIVND (reference sequence). The V end lost 5 bases, the J end lost 6 bases, and 11 bases lay between the germline ends.

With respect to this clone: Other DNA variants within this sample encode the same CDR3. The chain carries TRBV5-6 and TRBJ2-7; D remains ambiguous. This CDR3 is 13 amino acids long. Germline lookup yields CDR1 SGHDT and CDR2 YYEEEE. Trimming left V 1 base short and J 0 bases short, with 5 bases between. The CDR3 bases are TGTGCCAGCAGCTTGCCGAACTCCTACGAGCAGTACTTC. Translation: CASSLPNSYEQYF.